The 23 T cell receptor beta chains reported below all come from one sample, sequenced in a study of blood T cell repertoires in COVID-19. Profiling relied on immunoSEQ multiplex PCR, and the TCRdb table lists in-frame clones only, not all of them. The sample has roughly 190,000 clones, roughly 86% seen once. Sample: peripheral blood. Receptors were obtained from a man between 65 and 85 years old with acute or convalescent COVID-19.

The chain employs TRBV5-6 and TRBJ1-6; TRBD1 matches 11 bases. CDR3 length: 15 residues. Germline assignment: CDR1 SGHDT and CDR2 YYEEEE. The V gene end was trimmed by 3 bases and the J gene end by 10 bases; junction bases not matched to a gene: 6. CDR3 nucleotide sequence: TGTGCCAGCAGCTCTAGGACAGGGGGCTTGTCACCCCTCCACTTT. Translated, it gives CASSSRTGGLSPLHF.

This chain links TRBV9 with TRBJ2-2, with D perhaps matching TRBD1 (5 bases). The CDR3 covers 15 residues. Trimming left V 4 bases short and J 1 base short, with 11 bases between. CDR1 SGDLS and CDR2 YYNGEE come from the germline V gene. The CDR3 region has the DNA TGTGCCAGCAGCCCCCGAGGACAGAACACCGGGGAGCTGTTTTTT. Translation gives CASSPRGQNTGELFF.

V usage is TRBV5-6 and J usage is TRBJ2-1; D not certain. The germline CDR1 and CDR2 sequences are SGHDT and YYEEEE. The CDR3 sequence is 13 residues long. Trimming stripped 0 bases from V and 6 bases from J, with 7 bases between. In DNA, the CDR3 is TGTGCCAGCAGCTTGGCAGGAATCAATGAGCAGTTCTTC. Translating it yields CASSLAGINEQFF.

This clone was seen a single time. The chain recombines TRBV20-1 with TRBJ2-7; D ambiguous. Per germline, CDR1 DFQATT and CDR2 SNEGSKA (reference sequence). The length of the CDR3 is 11 residues. V lost 5 bases and J lost 0, with 5 bases in between. CDR3 nucleotides: TGCAGTGCTGCGCCCTCCTACGAGCAGTACTTC. Translation gives CSAAPSYEQYF.

The V call is TRBV5-6, the J call TRBJ2-5; no clear D gene. V lost 0 bases, J lost 3 bases, and 6 bases lay in between. CDR1 SGHDT and CDR2 YYEEEE come from the germline V gene. The CDR3 has 13 amino acids. In nucleotides, the CDR3 is TGTGCCAGCAGCTTGGTCCAGGAAGAGACCCAGTACTTC. This sequence encodes CASSLVQEETQYF. The variable domain in full, completed from reference TRBV5-6 and TRBJ2-5, reads DAGVTQSPTHLIKTRGQQVTLRCSPKSGHDTVSWYQQALGQGPQFIFQYYEEEERQRGNFPDRFSGHQFPNYSSELNVNALLLGDSALYLCASSLVQEETQYFGPGTRLLVL.

V gene TRBV30 combines with J gene TRBJ1-4; D is ambiguous. The CDR3 totals 16 residues. The germline CDR1 and CDR2 sequences are GTSNPN and SVGIG (reference sequence). Trimming left V 2 bases short and J 1 base short, with 14 bases between. The CDR3 DNA sequence: TGTGCCTGGAGTCCTCAGCGGGGTGGAACTAATGAAAAACTGTTTTTT. Protein sequence: CAWSPQRGGTNEKLFF. The full variable domain, completed using reference TRBV30 and TRBJ1-4, is SQTIHQWPATLVQPVGSPLSLECTVEGTSNPNLYWYRQAAGRGLQLLFYSVGIGQISSEVPQNLSASRPQDRQFILSSKKLLLSDSGFYLCAWSPQRGGTNEKLFFGSGTQLSVL.

The rearrangement uses TRBV5-5 and TRBJ2-5; D is perhaps TRBD1 (5 bases). The germline V gene has CDR1 SGHKS and CDR2 YYEKEE (reference sequence). The CDR3 is 14 amino acids. Trimming shortened V by 3 bases and J by 4 bases, and 13 bases separated the two germline ends. The CDR3 loop is CASSSRTNGETQYF. The CDR3 nucleotides are TGTGCCAGCAGCTCACGGACAAACGGAGAGACCCAGTACTTC. The whole variable domain, filled in from reference TRBV5-5 and TRBJ2-5, reads DAGVTQSPTHLIKTRGQQVTLRCSPISGHKSVSWYQQVLGQGPQFIFQYYEKEERGRGNFPDRFSARQFPNYSSELNVNALLLGDSALYLCASSSRTNGETQYFGPGTRLLVL.

This clone appeared once. J is TRBJ1-5 and V is TRBV7-3; a possible D gene is TRBD1 (6 bases). V was pared by 5 bases and J by 3 bases, with 8 bases between. CDR1 and CDR2 (germline): SGHTA, FQGTGA. CDR3 size: 13 residues. The CDR3 DNA follows: TGTGCCAGCAGCGCAGGGGCCAATCAGCCCCAGCATTTT. Its protein is CASSAGANQPQHF. Variable domain in full (rest from reference TRBV7-3 and TRBJ1-5): GAGVSQTPSNKVTEKGKYVELRCDPISGHTALYWYRQSLGQGPEFLIYFQGTGAADDSGLPNDRFFAVRPEGSVSTLKIQRTERGDSAVYLCASSAGANQPQHFGDGTRLSIL.

J is TRBJ2-2 and V is TRBV5-1, with D hard to call. CDR1 SGHRS and CDR2 YFSETQ come from the germline V gene. Trimming cost V 4 bases and J 3 bases, with 4 bases left between them. The CDR3 is 12 residues long. In DNA, the CDR3 is TGCGCCAGCAGCCCCTACACCGGGGAGCTGTTTTTT. Translation gives CASSPYTGELFF. Supplemented by reference TRBV5-1 and TRBJ2-2, the full variable domain reads KAGVTQTPRYLIKTRGQQVTLSCSPISGHRSVSWYQQTPGQGLQFLFEYFSETQRNKGNFPGRFSGRQFSNSRSEMNVSTLELGDSALYLCASSPYTGELFFGEGSRLTVL.

The V gene is TRBV6-5, the J gene TRBJ2-2; D unclear. The CDR3 covers 15 residues. Germline CDR1 and CDR2: MNHEY and SVGAGI. Trimming left V 8 bases short and J 1 base short, with 14 bases between. In nucleotides, the CDR3 is TGTGCCAGCTGCTTGTTGCGGAAGAACACCGGGGAGCTGTTTTTT. Translated: CASCLLRKNTGELFF.

V gene TRBV6-1 combines with J gene TRBJ2-4; tentative D call: TRBD1 (5 bases). CDR3 length: 15 amino acids. V gave up 1 base and J gave up 7 bases, with 14 bases separating them. CDR1 MNHNS and CDR2 SASEGT come from the germline V gene. CDR3 region: CASSEDAGPSNIQYF. The CDR3 nucleotides are TGTGCCAGCAGTGAAGATGCAGGGCCGTCTAACATTCAGTACTTC.

The genes are TRBV27 and TRBJ2-4; D perhaps matches TRBD1 (5 bases). Germline CDR1 is MNHEY and CDR2 is SMNVEV (reference sequence). V was pared by 3 bases and J by 6 bases, with 12 bases between. This CDR3 contains 14 residues. CDR3 nucleotides: TGTGCCAGCAGTTTCTTGGGGCCGGGAAACATTCAGTACTTC. Its translation: CASSFLGPGNIQYF.

DNA of the CDR3: TGCGCCAGCAGCTTGGTCTCTGCGGAGACCCAGTACTTC. This codes for CASSLVSAETQYF. The chain recombines TRBV5-1 with TRBJ2-5; D remains ambiguous. Per the germline V gene, CDR1 is SGHRS and CDR2 is YFSETQ. This CDR3 has 13 amino acids. Trimming pared 0 bases from V and 5 bases from J, leaving 8 bases between.

The J gene is TRBJ1-2, the V gene TRBV19; possibly TRBD1 for D (6 bases). The V and J ends lost 5 bases and 0 bases respectively, with 13 bases between them. The germline V gene encodes CDR1 LNHDA and CDR2 SQIVND (reference sequence). This CDR3 has 15 residues. CDR3 sequence: CASSQRRGPNYGYTF. The CDR3 DNA sequence: TGTGCCAGTAGTCAACGCAGGGGCCCTAACTATGGCTACACCTTC.

The chain joins TRBV7-9 to TRBJ1-1; the match to TRBD1 covers 8 bases. Germline V gene lookup returns CDR1 SEHNR and CDR2 FQNEAQ (reference sequence). V dropped 1 base and J dropped 2; count of bases not matched to a gene: 9. The CDR3 contains 17 residues. For the CDR3, the DNA is TGTGCCAGCAGCTTAGGACGGACAGGGAGGATTAACACTGAAGCTTTCTTT. Its protein is CASSLGRTGRINTEAFF.

The chain is built from TRBV29-1 and TRBJ2-3, with TRBD2 as a possible D gene (6 bases). The V and J ends lost 1 base and 5 bases respectively, with 22 bases between them. This CDR3 has 17 residues. Germline loops: CDR1 SQVTM, CDR2 ANQGSEA. Written as DNA, the CDR3 is TGCAGCGTTGAAGGGGGGGACGGGCAAAAAGTAGGAGATACGCAGTATTTT. Translation gives CSVEGGDGQKVGDTQYF.

V gene TRBV5-1 combines with J gene TRBJ2-2; 10 positions match TRBD1. This CDR3 region has 15 residues. Germline CDR1 and CDR2: SGHRS and YFSETQ. Trimming removed 1 base from V and 6 bases from J; junction bases left unmatched: 3. CDR3 region: CASSLLGQGSGELFF. As DNA, the CDR3 is TGCGCCAGCAGCTTGCTGGGACAGGGGTCCGGGGAGCTGTTTTTT.

The CDR3 DNA is TGTGCCAGCAGTTACGGGAGGGCGCTCAATGAGCAGTTCTTC. Translation gives CASSYGRALNEQFF. The chain has TRBV6-5 and TRBJ2-1, with 7 nucleotides matching TRBD2. The trim removed 2 bases at V and 6 bases at J, leaving 4 bases unmatched. The CDR3 is 14 amino acids. Germline V lookup: CDR1 MNHEY, CDR2 SVGAGI.

This clone was observed once. V is TRBV4-2 and J is TRBJ1-2; no clear D gene. Germline V CDR1 and CDR2: LGHNA, YNFKEQ. CDR3 size: 15 residues. V was clipped by 0 bases and J by 3 bases, with 11 bases between them. CDR3 in DNA: TGTGCCAGCAGCCAAGAGTTCGGGGTGGACTATGGCTACACCTTC. Translated: CASSQEFGVDYGYTF.

This clone has more than one count but fewer than ten. The chain is built from TRBV7-9 and TRBJ1-4; 7 bases line up with TRBD1. Per germline, CDR1 SEHNR and CDR2 FQNEAQ (reference sequence). V was pared by 3 bases and J by 7 bases, with 8 bases of the junction left unmatched. The CDR3 is 15 amino acids. The CDR3 region is CASSFRQGQSEKLFF. The DNA of the CDR3 is TGTGCCAGCAGCTTCCGACAGGGTCAAAGTGAAAAACTGTTTTTT.

The gene calls are TRBV5-8 and TRBJ1-5; 8 bases match TRBD1. Germline trimming cut 4 bases from V and 7 bases from J; bases unmatched to any gene: 13. The CDR3 covers 16 residues. CDR1 SGHTS and CDR2 YDEGEE come from the germline V gene. CDR3 residues: CASSPGQGRDGQPQHF. The CDR3 DNA reads TGTGCCAGCAGCCCCGGACAGGGTCGGGATGGACAGCCCCAGCATTTT.

The rearrangement uses TRBV6-1 and TRBJ1-6; D is unclear. The V gene's germline CDR1 is MNHNS and CDR2 SASEGT. The CDR3 covers 14 residues. Trimming cost V 3 bases and J 8 bases, with 11 bases left between them. The CDR3 nucleotides are TGTGCCAGCAGTGACAAACAGACCTATTCACCCCTCCACTTT. It yields the protein CASSDKQTYSPLHF.

The chain has TRBV4-1 and TRBJ1-5, with unresolved D. CDR3 length: 13 residues. CDR1 is MGHRA and CDR2 is YSYEKL in the germline V gene. V was clipped by 1 base and J by 4 bases, with 5 bases between them. The CDR3 sequence is CASSQGRNQPQHF. As DNA, the CDR3 is TGCGCCAGCAGCCAAGGGAGGAATCAGCCCCAGCATTTT.